This TCR beta chain was retrieved from a study of OX40 agonist ivuxolimab in advanced cancers. For the study in its entirety: Ivuxolimab was a fully human IgG2 agonistic monoclonal antibody targeting the costimulatory receptor OX40 (CD134). Partial responses occurred in three dose-escalation patients: two with cutaneous melanoma and one with hepatocellular carcinoma. The purpose of peripheral TCRbeta sequencing was to test whether ivuxolimab changed TCR sequence diversity and led to clonal T-cell expansion. Intravenous ivuxolimab was administered to patients every 2 weeks at six dose levels: 0.01, 0.1, 0.3, 1.5, 3 and 10 mg/kg. Patients were allowed to have had prior anti-PD-1, anti-PD-L1 or anti-CTLA-4 therapy, and around 40% of the dose-escalation patients had previously received checkpoint inhibitors. Of the 50 to 55 dose-escalation patients, hepatocellular carcinoma was present in approximately 20, melanoma in roughly 15, renal cell carcinoma in 9 and head and neck cancer in 9. The paper describes the monotherapy dose-escalation part (N ≈ 51 patients) of the phase I trial of ivuxolimab. The dose-escalation cohort was about 87% male with a mean age of about 60 years, ranging from roughly 23 to 90.

The germline V gene specifies MNHEY as CDR1 and SVGAGI as CDR2. The trim is 6 bases for V and 9 bases for J, with a gap of 12 bases between the germline ends. The CDR3, cysteine through phenylalanine, is 12 amino acids long. The only DNA kept is the CDR3, 36 bases in frame from the first base. Study-wide findings and limitations: At doses of 0.1 to 3.0 mg/kg, clonal expansion of both CD4+ and CD8+ T cells in blood was seen between baseline and week 6. Low levels of normalized T-cell clonal expansion were also seen in some patients who did not respond. The antigen specificity of the peripheral T cells that underwent clonal expansion was not determined. On average, CD8+ T cells showed more expanded clones than CD4+ T cells after ivuxolimab. In the 0.1-3.0 mg/kg groups, partial responders had among the lowest normalized peripheral clonal expansion, particularly in CD8+ T cells.

Points on this clone: The clone's antigen remains unknown. No much larger clone is present one base from it, and per-base qualities are unavailable.

Genomic DNA was extracted from sorted cells for sequencing of the TCRbeta CDR3 region. The immunoSEQ Assay was used for sequencing of TCRbeta CDR3 regions. The immuneACCESS repertoire file appears here via TCRdb, limited to in-frame rearrangements. These files lack a portion of the clones; in checked studies, under half of the deficit traces to unresolved V genes, and the cause of the others is not known. This sample has tens of thousands of clones in its table, and roughly 89% of those were observed once. The ten most abundant clones make up under 8.5% of the sample. The trial excluded patients who had a history of autoimmune disease or who were on systemic immunosuppression. Peripheral blood for TCR sequencing was drawn from every dose cohort at baseline, at cycle 4 day 1 and at cycle 7 day 1. Samples came from an open-label, multicenter, first-in-human phase I dose-escalation trial of ivuxolimab. Adults with locally advanced or metastatic melanoma, renal cell, hepatocellular, or head and neck squamous cell carcinoma were enrolled in the trial. CD4+ and CD8+ T cells were sorted separately from peripheral blood before TCR sequencing.

This clonotype was obtained from an adult with an advanced solid tumor such as melanoma, head and neck, liver or kidney cancer. The sequencing used CD4+ or CD8+ T cells sorted from blood, collected in a trial of the OX40 agonist ivuxolimab. Recombination linked TRBV6-5 to TRBJ2-1, with TRBD2 perhaps the D gene, on 6 matching bases. This receptor carries the CDR3 CASRTSSAEQFF. In nucleotides, the sequence is TGTGCCAGCAGAACTTCTAGCGCTGAGCAGTTCTTC.